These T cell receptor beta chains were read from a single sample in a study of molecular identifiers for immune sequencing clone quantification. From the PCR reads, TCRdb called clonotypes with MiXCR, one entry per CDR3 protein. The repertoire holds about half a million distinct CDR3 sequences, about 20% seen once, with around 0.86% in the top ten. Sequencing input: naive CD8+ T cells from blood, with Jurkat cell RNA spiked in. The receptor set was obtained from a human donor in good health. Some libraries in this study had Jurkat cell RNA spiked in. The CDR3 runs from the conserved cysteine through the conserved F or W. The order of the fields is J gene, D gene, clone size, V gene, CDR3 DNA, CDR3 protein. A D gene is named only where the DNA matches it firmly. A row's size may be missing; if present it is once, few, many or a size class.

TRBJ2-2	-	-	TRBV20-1	TGCAGTGCTAGAGATCAGTGGGGTCCGAACACCGGGGAGCTGTTTTTT	CSARDQWGPNTGELFF
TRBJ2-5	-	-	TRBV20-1	TGCAGTGTTGGGTGGGAAATCCGGGATGAGACCCAGTACTTC	CSVGWEIRDETQYF
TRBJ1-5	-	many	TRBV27	TGTGCCAGCGGTCCAGGCTACAATCAGCCCCAGCATTTT	CASGPGYNQPQHF
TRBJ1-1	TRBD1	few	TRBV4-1	TGCGCCAGCAGCCAAGTTCGTCCCCTGCAGGGGGCTGGCACTGAAGCTTTCTTT	CASSQVRPLQGAGTEAFF
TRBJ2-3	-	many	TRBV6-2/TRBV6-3	TGTGCCAGCAGTTACGGGGTTAGCACAGATACGCAGTATTTT	CASSYGVSTDTQYF
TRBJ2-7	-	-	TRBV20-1	TGCAGTGCTAGAGACCCCGTAGGGTACGAGCAGTACTTC	CSARDPVGYEQYF
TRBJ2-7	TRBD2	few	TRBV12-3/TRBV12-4	TGTGCCAGCAGTTTCGGGGGGAGAAAGCGCGAGCAGTACTTC	CASSFGGRKREQYF
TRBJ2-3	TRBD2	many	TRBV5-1	TGCGCCAGCAGCCAAGTACTAGCGGAACACACAGATACGCAGTATTTT	CASSQVLAEHTDTQYF
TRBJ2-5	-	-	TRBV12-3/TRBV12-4	TGTGCCAGCAGTTTAAGTTTTCGGGGGGAGACCCAGTACTTC	CASSLSFRGETQYF
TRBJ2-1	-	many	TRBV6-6	TGTGCCAGCAGTCAATTAGACAGAAGCCTCGAGGATGAGCAGTTCTTC	CASSQLDRSLEDEQFF
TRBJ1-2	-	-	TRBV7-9	TGTGCCAGCAGCTTCCCGGGCAGGGAAGACTCTAACTATGGCTACACCTTC	CASSFPGREDSNYGYTF
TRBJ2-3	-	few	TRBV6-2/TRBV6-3	TGTGCCAGCAGTTACAGTTACGAAGTAAGCACAGATACGCAGTATTTT	CASSYSYEVSTDTQYF
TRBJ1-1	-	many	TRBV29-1	TGCAGCGTTGAAGGCAGGGGGAACACTGAAGCTTTCTTT	CSVEGRGNTEAFF
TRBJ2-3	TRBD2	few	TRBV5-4	TGTGCCAGCAGCCCAAAAGCGGGAATCAGCACAGATACGCAGTATTTT	CASSPKAGISTDTQYF
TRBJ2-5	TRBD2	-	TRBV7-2	TGTGCCAGCAGCGAAACTTGGGCGGGGGTTCTAGAGACCCAGTACTTC	CASSETWAGVLETQYF
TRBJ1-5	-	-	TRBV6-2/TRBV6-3	TGTGCCAGCAGCACGGACGGTAAAGGTCAGCCCCAGCATTTT	CASSTDGKGQPQHF
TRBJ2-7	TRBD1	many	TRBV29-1	TGCAGCGTCGTGGGACAGGTCTCCTACGAGCAGTACTTC	CSVVGQVSYEQYF
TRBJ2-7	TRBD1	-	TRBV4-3	TGCGCCAGCAGCCATGGGACAGGGGACGAGCAGTACTTC	CASSHGTGDEQYF
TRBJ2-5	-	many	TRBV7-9	TGTGCCAGCTTGGCCCCCCACGGGAGCAGTGAGACCCAGTACTTC	CASLAPHGSSETQYF